Listed below are T cell receptor beta chains from one sample, sequenced in a study of vaccination and CD4 T cells after COVID-19. Using its own MiXCR run on the PCR reads, TCRdb lists one record per CDR3 protein. Among about 15,000 distinct CDR3 sequences listed, 66% were seen once. Sequencing was performed on CD4+ T cells from blood, taken after SARS-CoV-2 vaccination. The receptor source for this set is a human donor who had recovered from COVID-19. CDR3s include the opening cysteine and the closing phenylalanine or tryptophan. Each record gives: D gene, clone size, V gene, J gene, CDR3 length, CDR3 DNA, CDR3 protein. The D gene is left open where the match is weak. Size is omitted from some rows. Given values are once, few, many or a class for expanded clones.

d_call: TRBD2; clone_size: -; v_call: TRBV19; j_call: TRBJ2-7; cdr3_length: 15; cdr3_nt: TGTGCCAGTAGTATAGCTGCGGGAGGGTCCTACGAGCAGTACTTC; cdr3_aa: CASSIAAGGSYEQYF
d_call: TRBD2; clone_size: -; v_call: TRBV20-1; j_call: TRBJ2-2; cdr3_length: 20; cdr3_nt: TGCAGTGCTAGAGATCGGGGACTAGCGGTCCTTACCCAGAACACCGGGGAGCTGTTTTTT; cdr3_aa: CSARDRGLAVLTQNTGELFF
d_call: TRBD2; clone_size: -; v_call: TRBV20-1; j_call: TRBJ2-1; cdr3_length: 15; cdr3_nt: TGCAGTGCTATCCGCCTAGCGGGACCATACAATGAGCAGTTCTTC; cdr3_aa: CSAIRLAGPYNEQFF
d_call: TRBD1; clone_size: few; v_call: TRBV27; j_call: TRBJ1-1; cdr3_length: 15; cdr3_nt: TGTGCCAGCAGCCGGGACAGGGTTTTGAGCACTGAAGCTTTCTTT; cdr3_aa: CASSRDRVLSTEAFF
d_call: TRBD2; clone_size: -; v_call: TRBV20-1; j_call: TRBJ2-2; cdr3_length: 13; cdr3_nt: TGCAGTGCTCCTGGACTAGTGACCGGGGAGCTGTTTTTT; cdr3_aa: CSAPGLVTGELFF
d_call: TRBD2; clone_size: -; v_call: TRBV7-2; j_call: TRBJ2-2; cdr3_length: 15; cdr3_nt: TGTGCCAGCAGTGTAGCGGGAGGAGGAACCGGGGAGCTGTTTTTT; cdr3_aa: CASSVAGGGTGELFF
d_call: TRBD2; clone_size: -; v_call: TRBV30; j_call: TRBJ2-3; cdr3_length: 15; cdr3_nt: TGTGCCTGGAGTGTACATAGCGGGAGCACAGATACGCAGTATTTT; cdr3_aa: CAWSVHSGSTDTQYF
d_call: -; clone_size: -; v_call: TRBV7-9; j_call: TRBJ2-7; cdr3_length: 15; cdr3_nt: TGTGCCAGCAGCTTAGGACAGACCCCATCCTACGAGCAGTACTTC; cdr3_aa: CASSLGQTPSYEQYF
d_call: TRBD1; clone_size: -; v_call: TRBV15; j_call: TRBJ2-7; cdr3_length: 14; cdr3_nt: TGTGCCACCAGCGCCACAGGGGTATCCTACGAGCAGTACTTC; cdr3_aa: CATSATGVSYEQYF
d_call: TRBD1; clone_size: few; v_call: TRBV7-8; j_call: TRBJ1-5; cdr3_length: 17; cdr3_nt: TGTGCCAGCAGCCTTGAAGGGACAGCGATTAGCAATCAGCCCCAGCATTTT; cdr3_aa: CASSLEGTAISNQPQHF
d_call: -; clone_size: -; v_call: TRBV30; j_call: TRBJ2-5; cdr3_length: 13; cdr3_nt: TGTGCCTGGAGTGTAGGGGGTAGAGAGACCCAGTACTTC; cdr3_aa: CAWSVGGRETQYF
d_call: TRBD2; clone_size: -; v_call: TRBV7-2; j_call: TRBJ2-2; cdr3_length: 16; cdr3_nt: TGTGCCAGCAGCTTACGTACGGGAGGAAGGACCGGGGAGCTGTTTTTT; cdr3_aa: CASSLRTGGRTGELFF
d_call: TRBD1; clone_size: -; v_call: TRBV20-1; j_call: TRBJ2-5; cdr3_length: 13; cdr3_nt: TGCAGTGCAGCCCCAGGGGGCGGGGAGACCCAGTACTTC; cdr3_aa: CSAAPGGGETQYF
d_call: -; clone_size: few; v_call: TRBV27; j_call: TRBJ1-2; cdr3_length: 17; cdr3_nt: TGTGCCAGCAGAAGAGACAGGCCCTTCGCTCCTAACTATGGCTACACCTTC; cdr3_aa: CASRRDRPFAPNYGYTF
d_call: TRBD1; clone_size: -; v_call: TRBV23-1; j_call: TRBJ2-7; cdr3_length: 19; cdr3_nt: TGCGCCAGCAGTCAATCACACCCCAGAGGCCGGGACAGGGGCTACGAGCAGTACTTC; cdr3_aa: CASSQSHPRGRDRGYEQYF
d_call: -; clone_size: -; v_call: TRBV15; j_call: TRBJ1-3; cdr3_length: 15; cdr3_nt: TGTGCCACCAGCAGAGAGGCAGGGTTTGTAAACACCATATATTTT; cdr3_aa: CATSREAGFVNTIYF
d_call: TRBD2; clone_size: few; v_call: TRBV15; j_call: TRBJ2-3; cdr3_length: 19; cdr3_nt: TGTGCCACCAGCAGAGATAATCGGCTAGCGGGAGGGAACACAGATACGCAGTATTTT; cdr3_aa: CATSRDNRLAGGNTDTQYF
d_call: TRBD2; clone_size: -; v_call: TRBV7-6; j_call: TRBJ2-5; cdr3_length: 14; cdr3_nt: TGTGCCAGCAGCTTGGGGGGGGTCCAAGAGACCCAGTACTTC; cdr3_aa: CASSLGGVQETQYF
d_call: TRBD1; clone_size: few; v_call: TRBV7-9; j_call: TRBJ2-3; cdr3_length: 15; cdr3_nt: TGTGCCAGCAGCTCGGACAGGGGCCCTGTCGGCCAGCAGTATTTT; cdr3_aa: CASSSDRGPVGQQYF
d_call: -; clone_size: few; v_call: TRBV12-3/TRBV12-4; j_call: TRBJ2-5; cdr3_length: 13; cdr3_nt: TGTGCCAGCAGTTTCAGGACAGAAGAGACCCAGTACTTC; cdr3_aa: CASSFRTEETQYF
d_call: -; clone_size: few; v_call: TRBV20-1; j_call: TRBJ1-5; cdr3_length: 14; cdr3_nt: TGCAGTGCTAGTGGGGACGTTAGCAATCAGCCCCAGCATTTT; cdr3_aa: CSASGDVSNQPQHF
d_call: -; clone_size: -; v_call: TRBV20-1; j_call: TRBJ1-5; cdr3_length: 14; cdr3_nt: TGCAGTGCGGCTAGGGCAGTTAGCAATCAGCCCCAGCATTTT; cdr3_aa: CSAARAVSNQPQHF
d_call: TRBD2; clone_size: -; v_call: TRBV6-1; j_call: TRBJ2-2; cdr3_length: 16; cdr3_nt: TGTGCCAGCGGGGCGTTAGCGGGAGGCTACACCGGGGAGCTGTTTTTT; cdr3_aa: CASGALAGGYTGELFF